Listed here are 21 T cell receptor beta chains from one sample, sequenced in a study of identical twins (TCRdb year 2016). The method was 5' RACE. The data were produced on an Illumina HiSeq 2000. TCRdb reprocessed the public reads (quality trimming at Q25 with fastp, clone calling with MiXCR) and kept in-frame beta chains. Each entry merges the rows of one CDR3 protein and shows their most common DNA and genes. The sample table records some 1,600,000 distinct CDR3 sequences; more than 30% of these occur just once. More than 0.25% of the sample is taken by the ten largest. Sequenced: cord blood. The receptors derive from a newborn girl in good health.

This clonotype was observed a handful of times. The V gene is TRBV29-1, the J gene TRBJ2-7; no clear D. V lost 4 bases to trimming and J lost 1 base, with 17 bases between them. CDR3 length equals 15 residues. CDR1 is SQVTM, CDR2 ANQGSEA, per germline. Here the CDR3 DNA reads TGCAGCGTTGTGGGCAGAGCCTTGTGGTCCTACGAGCAGTACTTC. Protein sequence: CSVVGRALWSYEQYF.

The genes are TRBV20-1 and TRBJ1-2, with D possibly TRBD1 on 6 matching bases. Trimming stripped 3 bases from V and 8 bases from J, with 16 bases between. This CDR3 region has 13 residues. Germline CDR1 is DFQATT and CDR2 is SNEGSKA (reference sequence). The CDR3 DNA follows: TGCAGTGCTAGCTCAGGGGCGCCTGACGGCTACACCTTC. Translating gives CSASSGAPDGYTF.

The rearrangement uses TRBV20-1 and TRBJ1-1; TRBD1 matches at 8 bases. With V trimmed by 3 bases and J by 0 bases, 6 bases remained unmatched. CDR1 DFQATT and CDR2 SNEGSKA come from the germline V gene (reference sequence). The CDR3 spans 15 residues. CDR3 nucleotide sequence: TGCAGTGCTAGGGTGGCAGGGGGCTTGAACACTGAAGCTTTCTTT. This codes for CSARVAGGLNTEAFF.

This clonotype was counted only a few times. The chain uses TRBV20-1 and TRBJ1-6; D not resolved. The CDR3 has 14 amino acids. Trimming pared 0 bases from V and 10 bases from J, leaving 13 bases between. The germline V gene encodes CDR1 DFQATT and CDR2 SNEGSKA (reference sequence). CDR3 loop: CSARDVAGRSPLHF. CDR3 in DNA: TGCAGTGCTAGAGATGTTGCAGGTCGCTCACCCCTCCACTTT.

Points on this clonotype: A read error may account for a junction end that differs from germline. The CDR3 DNA follows: TGCGCCAGCAGCTTGCTAGCGGGAGACTACGGGCAGTACTTC. It yields the protein CASSLLAGDYGQYF. The V gene is TRBV5-1, the J gene TRBJ2-7, with TRBD2 matching 10 bases. Germline V gene lookup returns CDR1 SGHRS and CDR2 YFSETQ. CDR3 length: 14 residues.

V is TRBV29-1 and J is TRBJ1-2; D is possibly TRBD1 (6 bases). CDR3 length equals 13 residues. Looked up from germline, CDR1 is SQVTM and CDR2 is ANQGSEA. V was shortened by 7 bases and J by 3 bases, with 15 bases between the two germline ends. The CDR3 here is CSAIPRGDYGYTF. Here the CDR3 DNA reads TGCAGCGCTATACCTAGGGGGGACTATGGCTACACCTTC.

This clonotype was found a few times. The chain employs TRBV6-5 and TRBJ2-3; D call uncertain. Germline V gene sequence: CDR1 MNHEY, CDR2 SVGAGI. CDR3 size: 17 residues. V lost 0 bases to trimming and J lost 0 bases, with 13 bases between them. This chain's CDR3 is CASSYSIWRPSTDTQYF. The CDR3 DNA is TGTGCCAGCAGTTACTCGATTTGGAGACCTAGCACAGATACGCAGTATTTT.

This chain uses TRBV24-1 with TRBJ1-2; tentatively, D is TRBD1 (6 bases). Germline values: CDR1 KGHDR, CDR2 SFDVKD. The CDR3 extends over 12 amino acids. Trimming left V 2 bases short and J 7 bases short, with 7 bases between. As DNA, the CDR3 is TGTGCCACCAGTGATTACAGGGCTGGCTACACCTTC. Its protein is CATSDYRAGYTF.

The chain joins TRBV5-1 to TRBJ2-5; possibly TRBD1 for D (6 bases). CDR3 size: 13 residues. From germline, CDR1 is SGHRS and CDR2 YFSETQ. Deletions cut 4 bases from V and 5 bases from J, with 12 bases between. The CDR3 protein is CASSTGQRETQYF. CDR3 nucleotides: TGCGCCAGCAGCACCGGACAGCGGGAGACCCAGTACTTC.

The genes are TRBV4-2 and TRBJ1-5; possible D gene TRBD1, 6 bases. Germline CDR1 is LGHNA and CDR2 is YNFKEQ. The CDR3 spans 15 residues. With 1 base removed from V and 6 bases from J, the gap between germline ends came to 13 bases. The CDR3 nucleotides read TGTGCCAGCAGCCAAGGGAGGGGGTCTGGTCAGCCCCAGCATTTT. This gives the protein CASSQGRGSGQPQHF.

This chain uses TRBV4-2 with TRBJ1-1; 7 bases map to TRBD1. This CDR3 contains 13 residues. Germline V lookup: CDR1 LGHNA, CDR2 YNFKEQ. V dropped 3 bases and J dropped 5; count of bases not matched to a gene: 3. The chain's CDR3 is CASSQKQGTEAFF. DNA for the CDR3: TGTGCCAGCAGCCAGAAACAGGGGACTGAAGCTTTCTTT.

This clonotype was picked up a small number of times. The chain is built from TRBV18 and TRBJ2-3; 8 bases map to TRBD2. V trimming: 4 bases; J trimming: 5 bases; junction bases outside the gene matches: 8. From germline, CDR1 is KGHSH and CDR2 LQKENI. This CDR3 has 15 residues. CDR3 DNA sequence: TGTGCCAGCTCACGTCAACTAGCGGAGGTAGATACGCAGTATTTT. This sequence encodes CASSRQLAEVDTQYF.

This clonotype was observed at least ten times. V and J are TRBV10-3 and TRBJ2-3; a possible D gene is TRBD2 (5 bases). Germline lookup yields CDR1 ENHRY and CDR2 SYGVKD. This CDR3 region has 15 residues. The V and J ends lost 3 bases and 1 base respectively, with 11 bases between them. The CDR3 DNA reads as TGTGCCATCAGTGACGGGAAGGAAGGCACAGATACGCAGTATTTT. It translates to CAISDGKEGTDTQYF.

The sample holds one count of this clonotype. With a much larger clone just one base away, this may be a read error. V and J are TRBV25-1 and TRBJ1-2; 8 nucleotides match TRBD1. The V gene's germline CDR1 is MGHDK and CDR2 SYGVNS. V shed 8 bases and J 6 bases; nucleotides not matched to a gene: 8. The CDR3 length is 13 residues. In DNA form, the CDR3 reads TGTGCCAGCGGATTTCAGGGGGCAGATGGCTACACCTTC. This gives the protein CASGFQGADGYTF.

This clonotype was found a few times. The chain recombines TRBV27 with TRBJ2-3; 7 bases agree with TRBD2. The ends lost 3 bases at V and 1 base at J; junction bases unmatched: 7. This CDR3 is 16 amino acids long. Germline CDR1 is MNHEY and CDR2 is SMNVEV (reference sequence). The CDR3 is CASSFVGREGTDTQYF. The CDR3, as DNA: TGTGCCAGCAGTTTTGTTGGACGGGAGGGCACAGATACGCAGTATTTT.

This chain connects TRBV7-2 to TRBJ1-2; D gene uncertain. The germline V gene encodes CDR1 SGHTA and CDR2 FQGNSA. There are 13 residues in the CDR3. V was pared by 3 bases and J by 8 bases, with 13 bases between. CDR3 DNA: TGTGCCAGCAGCTTCTTCTCCTTAGGGGGCTACACCTTC. Amino acid sequence: CASSFFSLGGYTF.

This clonotype occurred a few times. The chain uses TRBV10-3 and TRBJ1-2; 8 nucleotides agree with TRBD1. The CDR3 covers 15 residues. Germline loops: CDR1 ENHRY, CDR2 SYGVKD. V was clipped by 0 bases and J by 4 bases; unmatched bases: 4. The CDR3: CAISESTGVGYGYTF. CDR3 sequence (DNA): TGTGCCATCAGTGAGTCGACAGGGGTGGGCTATGGCTACACCTTC.

The genes are TRBV29-1 and TRBJ1-1; D remains unclear. The CDR3 consists of 10 residues. Germline CDR1 reads SQVTM; CDR2 reads ANQGSEA. Trimming removed 7 bases at V and 5 bases at J, with 8 bases between. DNA for the CDR3: TGCAGCGCCCTAGAGACTGAAGCTTTCTTT. Translation gives CSALETEAFF.

The rearrangement uses TRBV20-1 and TRBJ2-4; D is possibly TRBD2 (6 bases). The CDR3 runs 13 residues. Germline CDR1 and CDR2: DFQATT and SNEGSKA (reference sequence). Trimming took off 4 bases at V and 13 bases at J, with 20 bases between the two ends. CDR3 DNA sequence: TGCAGTGCTACCTTGGGGGGAACCTACGGGCAGTACTTC. Translation gives CSATLGGTYGQYF.

Only one count was recorded for this clonotype. The chain is built from TRBV12-3 or TRBV12-4 and TRBJ2-5; 12 nucleotides align to TRBD2. This CDR3 comprises 16 residues. The trim removed 6 bases at V and 11 bases at J, leaving 16 bases unmatched. CDR3 sequence: CASSGLAGRVNREQYF. The CDR3 region has the DNA TGTGCCAGCAGCGGACTAGCGGGGAGGGTCAATCGTGAGCAGTACTTC.

This clonotype was recorded a few times. The gene calls are TRBV7-2 and TRBJ1-5, with D possibly TRBD1 on 5 matching bases. This CDR3 has 18 amino acids. Trimming left V 4 bases short and J 0 bases short, with 19 bases between. CDR1 and CDR2 (germline): SGHTA, FQGNSA. CDR3 sequence (DNA): TGTGCCAGCAGCTCCCGGCCCGGGGCAGGGTATAGCAATCAGCCCCAGCATTTT. Translation gives CASSSRPGAGYSNQPQHF.